The subject of this entry is one T cell receptor beta chain. This clonotype was seen many times. The antigen it binds to is not known. There are no base qualities to consult, and no much larger clone falls within one base. The data were obtained in a study of regulatory T cells in long-lasting Graves disease (dated by TCRdb to about 2021). Regarding the complete study: Patients with newly diagnosed Graves' disease had been on antithyroid drugs for under 3 months. A total of about 33 samples underwent TCR sequencing, from about 13 patients with persistent Graves' disease and approximately 20 patients with newly diagnosed Graves' disease. The study was registered as a clinical trial and conducted in China. Persistent Graves' disease patients were compared with newly diagnosed Graves' disease patients by peripheral blood TCR sequencing and RNA sequencing.

The library was obtained by multiplex PCR. The data were produced on an Illumina HiSeq 4000. CDR3 regions were amplified by Arm-PCR with iRepertoire HTBI primers to construct TCR beta libraries. PCR products were gel purified before sequencing. In the source study's methods: Gene usage analysis of CDR3 amino acid clonotypes used the roughly 60 TRBV and around 13 TRBJ segments found across samples. COPE and FqMerger were used to merge filtered high-quality paired reads into contigs. BLAST was used to align contigs to IMGT TRBV, TRBD and TRBJ reference genes, and CDR3 was defined according to IMGT. Highly expanded clones were defined as clonotypes with a frequency above 0.1%. Shannon entropy was used to measure repertoire diversity, and the Gini coefficient was used to measure V-J evenness. Public clonotypes were defined as clonotypes shared by more than one individual. TCRdb handled the public reads itself, with Q25 trimming in fastp and clone calling in MiXCR, and kept productive beta chains. Under each unique CDR3 protein, matching rows form one entry showing the most common genes and DNA. The V and J calls were determined by TCRdb, not by the authors. This sample comprises 350,000 to 450,000 distinct CDR3 sequences, 16% of them detected only once. Together, the top ten hold around 27% of the sample.

Points the paper makes about the study in general: Patients with persistent disease shared more public clonotypes (about 3,000) than newly diagnosed patients did (around 930). Because the primary lesion, thyroid tissue, could not be accessed, the study looked at peripheral blood alone. The authors acknowledged the small sample size as a limitation that may reduce accuracy. Compared with newly diagnosed patients, persistent Graves' disease patients had lower TCR Shannon entropy and fewer highly expanded clones, which suggests clonal expansion. Sequencing and analysis were restricted to the TCR beta chain. TRBV28, TRBJ1-2 and TRBJ2-5 were preferentially used in persistent disease, while TRBV20-1 and TRBJ2-1 were favored in newly diagnosed disease.

CDR1 and CDR2 are read off the germline V gene (reference sequence) as DFQATT and SNEGSKA. Trimming at the junction amounts to 2 bases on V and 3 bases on J, and the germline ends lie 12 bases apart. Taken from cysteine to phenylalanine, the CDR3 has 14 residues. The retained sequence is limited to the CDR3, 42 bases, with the frame set at the first base. The intended sense of this specimen's time point label: newly diagnosed GD, antithyroid drugs for less than 3 months. For both TCR sequencing and RNA sequencing, RNA was extracted from PBMCs using TRIzol. The diagnosis of Graves' disease was made according to American Thyroid Association guidelines. Patients for the study were recruited at an endocrinology department in Xi'an, China. Each patient gave 7 to 9.5 milliliters of peripheral blood, collected in an EDTA anticoagulant tube. Ficoll Paque Plus density gradient separation was used to isolate PBMCs, and no additional T cell sorting was done. An Agilent 2100 Bioanalyzer and agarose gel were used to assess RNA quality, and a NanoDrop 2000 was used to measure RNA concentration.

Another study also made use of these data, one on T cells in Graves' hyperthyroidism and ophthalmopathy. The other study reports the following: Graves' hyperthyroidism was defined as stable when no progression to ophthalmopathy occurred over 18 months of follow-up. The hyperthyroidism patients were between 18 and 65 years old and newly diagnosed, with a disease duration of less than 2 months. The study excluded patients with uncontrolled infections, other autoimmune diseases, pregnancy or lactation. Diagnoses were based on clinical symptoms, serum thyroxine and TRAb, thyroid ultrasound and orbital computed tomography. The TCR CDR3 was subjected to a first round of RT-PCR using the HTBI primer set and the Qiagen OneStep RT-PCR kit. Most expanded thyroid clonotypes (frequency above 0.001) were also detected in blood, a finding suggesting that blood repertoires may reflect thyroid immune responses. Ophthalmopathy was separated from stable hyperthyroidism by a 13 V-J signature model, with around 88% sensitivity and about 84% specificity obtained in cross-validation and 80%/75% obtained in testing. During validation, the model predicted progression to ophthalmopathy a median of about 6.5 months ahead of onset, with almost 71% sensitivity and roughly 75% specificity. A discovery cohort of around 100 patients, approximately 45 with Graves' ophthalmopathy and approximately 57 with stable Graves' hyperthyroidism, was used to find distinguishing TCR V-J signatures. Prospective prediction of ophthalmopathy was tested in an independent validation cohort consisting of fewer than 20 hyperthyroidism patients and some 16 patients who later progressed to ophthalmopathy. For training and testing, the 100 or so patients in the discovery cohort were randomly divided in a 7:3 ratio. In addition, the study compared T-cell repertoires in thyroid tissue and in blood from roughly six Graves' hyperthyroidism patients. Once sampling was done, hyperthyroidism patients were given methimazole at a starting dose of 30 mg daily, whereas ophthalmopathy patients were given high-dose intravenous methylprednisolone. A second multiplex PCR round built the libraries, followed by size selection and purification. Sequencing of the libraries was done on an Illumina HiSeq2000 using paired-end 100 bp reads. SOAPnuke was used to process the raw data, removing reads that contained adapters or uncalled bases, had a mean Phred below 15, or lacked an exact match to the constant primer or identifier. High-quality paired reads were merged using COPE v1.2.5, and each unique nucleotide sequence was defined as a clonotype. Clonotypes were aligned to IMGT TRBV, TRBD and TRBJ reference segments using MiTCR v1.1. Analysis was restricted to V-J combinations with a frequency above 0.0001, which covered about 99% of repertoires. The TCS score was defined as F50 (clonal expansion) divided by E x V (chaos), with BLOSUM62-based TCRdist calculated between CDR3 peptides within each V-J. Welch's t-statistics and random forest reduced some 510 V-J features to roughly 13, which were used in a naive Bayes classifier (R e1071). No statistical method was used to set the sample size in advance, and investigators knew the group allocation. The paper describes TCR Vbeta CDR3 sequencing of more than 120 peripheral blood samples, made up of 43 ophthalmopathy patients, around 78 hyperthyroidism patients and roughly 17 progressor patients.

The V and J segments used are TRBV20-1 and TRBJ2-3; 5 matching bases give a weak D call of TRBD2. This material consisted of peripheral blood mononuclear cells (PBMCs), taken at new diagnosis, from a patient treated with antithyroid drugs. This TCR came from a man aged 35 to 55 with Graves disease. Donor details come from another sample of the same person, matched by shared clones. The CDR3 reads CSARPHGLTDTQYF. The nucleotides read TGCAGTGCTAGACCCCACGGACTTACAGATACGCAGTATTTT.